This passage covers 12 T cell receptor beta chains from one sample sequenced in a study of cytomegalovirus exposure and HLA in healthy donors. 13 Jbeta primers and 60 Vbeta primers were used for the PCR. Data came from immunoSEQ multiplex PCR; TCRdb stores just in-frame clones and leaves some out. This table holds 200,000 to 250,000 clones, under 90% found once. The sample was PBMCs. Receptors were obtained from a human donor in good health.

The rearrangement links TRBV12-5 to TRBJ2-5; 8 bases match TRBD1. Trimming took 5 bases from V and 5 from J; bases not matched to a gene: 7. There are 14 residues in the CDR3. Germline CDR1 LGHNT, CDR2 FRNRAP. This chain's CDR3 is CASGLRQGRETQYF. CDR3 bases: TGTGCTAGTGGTCTCCGACAGGGGCGGGAGACCCAGTACTTC.

The chain links TRBV29-1 to TRBJ2-2; D not certain. Germline V gives CDR1 SQVTM, CDR2 ANQGSEA. This CDR3 spans 11 amino acids. Trimming cost V 4 bases and J 5 bases, with 5 bases left between them. CDR3 nucleotide sequence: TGCAGCGTTGGCCAGACCGGGGAGCTGTTTTTT. Encoded protein: CSVGQTGELFF.

This clone has more than one count but fewer than ten. This sequence joins TRBV7-9 and TRBJ2-3, with D unresolved. Between the trimmed V and J ends, which lost 7 bases and 4 bases, there was a span of 9 bases. CDR1 and CDR2 (germline): SEHNR, FQNEAQ (reference sequence). The CDR3 is 12 amino acids. The CDR3 DNA is TGTGCCAGCACCCCTACAGCAGATACGCAGTATTTT. This translates into CASTPTADTQYF.

This chain joins TRBV5-4 and TRBJ2-2; 11 positions agree with TRBD2. CDR1 SGHNT and CDR2 YYREEE come from the germline V gene (reference sequence). Trimming took 5 bases from V and 0 from J; bases not matched to a gene: 6. The CDR3 has 17 amino acids. CDR3 sequence: CASRRTGLAANTGELFF. The CDR3 bases are TGTGCCAGCAGACGAACGGGACTAGCGGCGAACACCGGGGAGCTGTTTTTT.

The chain recombines TRBV11-2 with TRBJ1-2; D gene ambiguous. Trimming removed 5 bases at V and 2 bases at J, with 18 bases between. This CDR3 region has 16 residues. From germline, CDR1 is SGHAT and CDR2 FQNNGV. The CDR3 loop reads CASSPIKGVLNYGYTF. CDR3 bases: TGTGCCAGCAGCCCGATCAAGGGAGTTCTGAACTATGGCTACACCTTC.

The chain combines TRBV7-9 with TRBJ2-7; weak D call: TRBD2 (5 bases). The CDR3 is 16 amino acids. Germline CDR1 SEHNR, CDR2 FQNEAQ (reference sequence). Trimming cost V 4 bases and J 3 bases, with 19 bases left between them. As DNA, the CDR3 is TGTGCCAGCAGCTCCACCCAAGGAGGACGGAGCTACGAGCAGTACTTC. The encoded protein is CASSSTQGGRSYEQYF.

The gene calls are TRBV27 and TRBJ2-7, with 7 bases matching TRBD2. The germline V gene encodes CDR1 MNHEY and CDR2 SMNVEV (reference sequence). The CDR3 is 14 residues long. Losses at the gene ends were 3 bases for V and 4 bases for J; bases not matched to a gene: 6. In nucleotides, the CDR3 is TGTGCCAGCAGTTTCGGGGGAGGGGTGTACGAGCAGTACTTC. It specifies CASSFGGGVYEQYF.

This rearrangement joins TRBV9 to TRBJ2-2; 11 bases agree with TRBD2. CDR3 length: 15 residues. J gave up 7 bases and V 2 bases, and 4 bases lay outside the gene matches. Looked up from germline, CDR1 is SGDLS and CDR2 is YYNGEE. CDR3 in amino acids: CASSVGLAAGGELFF. CDR3 DNA: TGTGCCAGCAGCGTGGGACTAGCGGCAGGCGGGGAGCTGTTTTTT.

The V gene is TRBV7-2, the J gene TRBJ1-2; possible D gene TRBD1, 6 bases. V gave up 0 bases and J gave up 3 bases, with 8 bases separating them. The CDR3 covers 14 residues. In germline, CDR1 is SGHTA, CDR2 FQGNSA. In nucleotides, the CDR3 is TGTGCCAGCAGCTTAGCGGGGGCGGACTATGGCTACACCTTC. Its translation: CASSLAGADYGYTF.

The rearrangement links TRBV2 to TRBJ2-4, with D hard to call. CDR1 and CDR2 from the germline V gene are SNHLY and FYNNEI. This CDR3 region has 14 residues. V lost 6 bases and J lost 1, with 10 bases in between. CDR3 sequence reads: CASRPSGAKNIQYF. The CDR3 bases are TGTGCCAGCAGACCCTCCGGGGCCAAAAACATTCAGTACTTC.

The chain uses TRBV7-9 and TRBJ2-4; 8 bases match TRBD2. Per the germline V gene, CDR1 is SEHNR and CDR2 is FQNEAQ (reference sequence). This CDR3 is built from 16 residues. Trimming removed 2 bases from V and 6 bases from J; junction bases left unmatched: 9. CDR3 in amino acids: CASSLSGGTWRNIQYF. CDR3 sequence (DNA): TGTGCCAGCAGCTTAAGCGGGGGTACTTGGAGAAACATTCAGTACTTC.

This clone showed up just a few times. V is TRBV11-2 and J is TRBJ2-5; 16 bases match TRBD2. This CDR3 comprises 16 residues. The ends lost 5 bases at V and 4 bases at J; junction bases unmatched: 4. CDR1 is SGHAT and CDR2 is FQNNGV in the germline V gene. DNA for the CDR3: TGTGCCAGCAGCGTGGGACTAGCGGGAGGGCGAGAGACCCAGTACTTC. Translation gives CASSVGLAGGRETQYF.